The text below deals with one TCR beta chain. Each CDR3 protein gets one entry after TCRdb re-called the 5' RACE reads with MiXCR. The data contain 50,000 to 70,000 distinct CDR3 sequences, 6.2% of them singletons. The sample comes from a study of CD8 T cells in ankylosing spondylitis. From germline, CDR1 is KGHSH and CDR2 LQKENI. Trimming took 4 bases from V and 5 from J, leaving 10 bases between them. This CDR3 is built from 13 residues. The chain uses TRBV18 and TRBJ2-3; no definite D call. The origin of this receptor is a male donor with ankylosing spondylitis. The sequencing sample was made of synovial fluid, either unsorted or a sorted T cell fraction (not recorded which). This chain's CDR3 is CASSRALLDTQYF. CDR3 nucleotides: TGTGCCAGCTCACGGGCCCTTCTAGATACGCAGTATTTT.